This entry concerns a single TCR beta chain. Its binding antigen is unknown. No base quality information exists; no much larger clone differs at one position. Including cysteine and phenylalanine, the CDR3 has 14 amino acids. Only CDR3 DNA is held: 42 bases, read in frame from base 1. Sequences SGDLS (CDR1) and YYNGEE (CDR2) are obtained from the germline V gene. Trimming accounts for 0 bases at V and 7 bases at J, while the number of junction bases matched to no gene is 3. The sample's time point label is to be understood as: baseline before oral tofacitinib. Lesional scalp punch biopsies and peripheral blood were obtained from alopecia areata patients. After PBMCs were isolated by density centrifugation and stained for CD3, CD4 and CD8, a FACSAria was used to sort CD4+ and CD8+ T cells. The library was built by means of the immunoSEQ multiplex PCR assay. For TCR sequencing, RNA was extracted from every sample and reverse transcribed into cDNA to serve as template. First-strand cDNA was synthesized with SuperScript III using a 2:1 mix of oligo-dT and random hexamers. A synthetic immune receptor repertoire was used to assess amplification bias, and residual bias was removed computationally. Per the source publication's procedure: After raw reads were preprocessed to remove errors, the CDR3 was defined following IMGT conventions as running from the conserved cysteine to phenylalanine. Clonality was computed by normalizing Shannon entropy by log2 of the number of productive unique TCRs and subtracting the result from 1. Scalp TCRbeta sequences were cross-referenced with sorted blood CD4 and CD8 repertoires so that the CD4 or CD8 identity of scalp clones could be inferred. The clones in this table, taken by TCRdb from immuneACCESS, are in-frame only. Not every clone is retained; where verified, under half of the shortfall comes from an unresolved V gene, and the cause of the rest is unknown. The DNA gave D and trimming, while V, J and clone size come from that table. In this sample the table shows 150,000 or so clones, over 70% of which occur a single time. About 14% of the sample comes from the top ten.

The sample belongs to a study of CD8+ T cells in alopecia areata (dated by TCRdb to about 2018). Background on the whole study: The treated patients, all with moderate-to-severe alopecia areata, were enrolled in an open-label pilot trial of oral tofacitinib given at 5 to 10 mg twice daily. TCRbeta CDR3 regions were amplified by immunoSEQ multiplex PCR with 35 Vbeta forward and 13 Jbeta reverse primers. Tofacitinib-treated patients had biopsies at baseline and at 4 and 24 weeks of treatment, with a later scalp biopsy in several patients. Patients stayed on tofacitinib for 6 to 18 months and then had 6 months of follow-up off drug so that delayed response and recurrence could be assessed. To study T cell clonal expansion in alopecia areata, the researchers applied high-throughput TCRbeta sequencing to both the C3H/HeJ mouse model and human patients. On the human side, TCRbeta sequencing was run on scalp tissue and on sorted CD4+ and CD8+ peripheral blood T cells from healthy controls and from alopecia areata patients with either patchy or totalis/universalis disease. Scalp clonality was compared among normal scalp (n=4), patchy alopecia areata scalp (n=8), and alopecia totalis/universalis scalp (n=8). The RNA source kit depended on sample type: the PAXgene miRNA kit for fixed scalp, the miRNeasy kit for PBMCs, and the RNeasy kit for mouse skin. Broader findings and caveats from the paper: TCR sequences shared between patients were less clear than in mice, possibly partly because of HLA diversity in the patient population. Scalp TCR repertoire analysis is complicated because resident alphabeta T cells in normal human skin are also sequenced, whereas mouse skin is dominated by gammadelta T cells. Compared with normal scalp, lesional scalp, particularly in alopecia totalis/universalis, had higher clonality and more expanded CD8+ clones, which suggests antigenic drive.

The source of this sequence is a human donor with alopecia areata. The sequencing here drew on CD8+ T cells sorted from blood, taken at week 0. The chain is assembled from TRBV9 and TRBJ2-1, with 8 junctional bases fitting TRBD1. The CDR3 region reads CASSVVDRDNEQFF. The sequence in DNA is TGTGCCAGCAGCGTAGTGGACAGGGATAATGAGCAGTTCTTC. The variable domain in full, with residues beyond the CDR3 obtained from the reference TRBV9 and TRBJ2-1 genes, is DSGVTQTPKHLITATGQRVTLRCSPRSGDLSVYWYQQSLDQGLQFLIQYYNGEERAKGNILERFSAQQFPDLHSELNLSSLELGDSALYFCASSVVDRDNEQFFGPGTRLTVL.